This T cell receptor beta chain was retrieved from a study of blood T cell repertoires in COVID-19. About the research overall: Both acute and convalescent COVID-19 samples were obtained from the United States, Italy and Spain. PBMCs, B-cell-depleted T cells, or T cells were the source of the cDNA or gDNA that made up the material.

Data came from immunoSEQ multiplex PCR; TCRdb stores just in-frame clones and leaves some out. The profile covers about 150,000 clones, with 65% to 90% appearing a single time and about 8.4% taken by the ten largest. The germline CDR1 and CDR2 sequences are LNHDA and SQIVND (reference sequence). This CDR3 region has 16 residues. Trimming stripped 8 bases from V and 4 bases from J, with 21 bases between. Sequencing was done on a sample of peripheral blood. V is TRBV19 and J is TRBJ1-5; D remains ambiguous. This clonotype was sampled from a woman aged 55 to 70 with active or convalescent COVID-19. The CDR3 DNA follows: TGTGCCAGTCAGAGGGAATCTGGTGGGCTGAATCAGCCCCAGCATTTT. Protein sequence: CASQRESGGLNQPQHF.